The 5 T cell receptor beta chains given below trace back to one sample, sequenced in a study of identical twins. TCRdb passed the 5' RACE reads through MiXCR, listing each CDR3 protein once. The sample lists 200,000 to 250,000 distinct CDR3 sequences, approximately 11% occurring once. These data were also filed under a second study, of yellow fever vaccine responses in identical twins.

Sequences were obtained from memory (CD45RO+) T cells sorted from blood. The receptors were gathered from a woman between 18 and 29 years old in good health.

This clonotype was counted many times. The chain combines TRBV29-1 with TRBJ2-4; a weak D match, TRBD1 (6 bases). There are 13 residues in the CDR3. V was trimmed by 6 bases and J by 8 bases, leaving 17 bases between them. Germline CDR1 SQVTM, CDR2 ANQGSEA. The CDR3, as DNA: TGCAGCGTCTTCGCTACAGGGTTGGACATTCAGTACTTC. Its protein is CSVFATGLDIQYF.

A few counts support this clonotype. CDR3 sequence: CASSLLTGGVGYEQYF. The CDR3 DNA follows: TGTGCCAGCAGTCTTCTCACAGGGGGCGTAGGATACGAGCAGTACTTC. The chain couples TRBV12-3 or TRBV12-4 to TRBJ2-7; 9 bases are shared with TRBD1. Trimming took 5 bases from V and 4 from J; bases not matched to a gene: 12. The length of the CDR3 is 16 residues.

This clonotype was counted a few times. The genes are TRBV25-1 and TRBJ2-7; TRBD1 matches at 10 bases. Germline V CDR1 and CDR2: MGHDK, SYGVNS. The CDR3 contains 15 residues. The ends lost 4 bases at V and 0 bases at J; junction bases unmatched: 3. In nucleotides, the CDR3 is TGTGCCAGCAGTGGGGGACAGGGGCTCTCCTACGAGCAGTACTTC. Translating it yields CASSGGQGLSYEQYF.

In its sample, this clonotype was seen many times. The chain couples TRBV5-1 to TRBJ2-3, with no clear D. Looked up from germline, CDR1 is SGHRS and CDR2 is YFSETQ. The CDR3 is made up of 14 amino acids. V was shortened by 4 bases and J by 6 bases, with 15 bases between the two germline ends. The CDR3 DNA is TGCGCCAGCAGCCCCAAGGCGATGGGGGATACGCAGTATTTT. It codes for CASSPKAMGDTQYF.

This chain uses TRBV28 with TRBJ2-3, with D maybe TRBD2 (5 bases). The germline V and J ends were trimmed by 3 bases and 9 bases, with 19 bases remaining between them. The CDR3 is 15 residues long. Germline V CDR1 and CDR2: MDHEN, SYDVKM. The CDR3 DNA sequence: TGTGCCAGCAGTTTTTCCGGGTCCCGCCCGGGAACGCAGTATTTT. Translating it yields CASSFSGSRPGTQYF.